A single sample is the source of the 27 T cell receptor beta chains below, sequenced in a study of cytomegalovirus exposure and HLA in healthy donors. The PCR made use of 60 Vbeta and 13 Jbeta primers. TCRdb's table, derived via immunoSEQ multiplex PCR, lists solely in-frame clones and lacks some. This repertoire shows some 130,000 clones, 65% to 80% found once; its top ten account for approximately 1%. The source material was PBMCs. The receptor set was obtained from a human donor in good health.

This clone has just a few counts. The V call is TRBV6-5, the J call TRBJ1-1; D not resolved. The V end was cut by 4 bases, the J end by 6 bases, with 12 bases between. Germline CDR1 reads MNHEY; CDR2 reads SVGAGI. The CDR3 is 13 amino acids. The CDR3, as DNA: TGTGCCAGCAGTTTACCCAAAACTTCTGAAGCTTTCTTT. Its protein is CASSLPKTSEAFF.

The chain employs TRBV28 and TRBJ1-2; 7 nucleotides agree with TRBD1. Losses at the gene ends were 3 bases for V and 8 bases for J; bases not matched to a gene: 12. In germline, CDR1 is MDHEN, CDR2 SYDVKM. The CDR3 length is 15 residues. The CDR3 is CASSLVSRTGWGYTF. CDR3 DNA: TGTGCCAGCAGTTTGGTATCAAGGACAGGTTGGGGCTACACCTTC.

The CDR3 loop reads CASSPDRGDRAEKLFF. The CDR3, as DNA: TGTGCCAGCAGCCCAGACCGGGGGGACAGGGCCGAAAAACTGTTTTTT. The chain joins TRBV7-9 to TRBJ1-4; 9 bases are a match to TRBD1. Germline CDR1 is SEHNR and CDR2 is FQNEAQ (reference sequence). The CDR3 contains 16 residues. J gave up 8 bases and V 5 bases, and 12 bases lay outside the gene matches.

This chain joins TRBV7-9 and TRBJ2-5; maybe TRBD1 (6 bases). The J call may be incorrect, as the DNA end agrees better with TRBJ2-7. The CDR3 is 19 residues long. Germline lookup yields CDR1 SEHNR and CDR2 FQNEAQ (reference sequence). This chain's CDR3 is CASSLARTVYNHSSYEQYF. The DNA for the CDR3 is TGTGCCAGCAGCTTAGCCCGGACAGTCTATAATCACAGCTCCTACGAGCAGTACTTC.

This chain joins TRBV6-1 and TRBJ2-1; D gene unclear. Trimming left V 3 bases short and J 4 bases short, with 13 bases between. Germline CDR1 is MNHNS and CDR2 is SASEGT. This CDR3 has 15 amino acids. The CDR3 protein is CASSDGTRPYNEQFF. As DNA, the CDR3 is TGTGCCAGCAGTGATGGAACGAGGCCTTACAATGAGCAGTTCTTC.

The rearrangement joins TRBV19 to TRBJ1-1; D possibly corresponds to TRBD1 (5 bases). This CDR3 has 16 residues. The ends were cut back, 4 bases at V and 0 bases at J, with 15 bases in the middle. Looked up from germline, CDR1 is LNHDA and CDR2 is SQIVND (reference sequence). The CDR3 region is CASSKPQGPMNTEAFF. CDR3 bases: TGTGCCAGTAGTAAGCCCCAGGGCCCCATGAACACTGAAGCTTTCTTT. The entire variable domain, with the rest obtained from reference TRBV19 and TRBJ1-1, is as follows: DGGITQSPKYLFRKEGQNVTLSCEQNLNHDAMYWYRQDPGQGLRLIYYSQIVNDFQKGDIAEGYSVSREKKESFPLTVTSAQKNPTAFYLCASSKPQGPMNTEAFFGQGTRLTVV.

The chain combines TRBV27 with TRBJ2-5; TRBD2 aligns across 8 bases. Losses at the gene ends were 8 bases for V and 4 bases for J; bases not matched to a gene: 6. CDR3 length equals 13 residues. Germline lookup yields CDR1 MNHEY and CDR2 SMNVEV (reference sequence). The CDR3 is CASREGIGETQYF. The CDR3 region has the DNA TGTGCCAGCCGGGAGGGGATTGGAGAGACCCAGTACTTC.

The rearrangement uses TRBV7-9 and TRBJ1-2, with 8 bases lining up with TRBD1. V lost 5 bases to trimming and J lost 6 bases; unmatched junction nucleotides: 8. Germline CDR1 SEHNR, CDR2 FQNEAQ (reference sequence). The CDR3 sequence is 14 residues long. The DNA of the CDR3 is TGTGCCAGCAGCACCCGACAGGGGCAGGATGGCTACACCTTC. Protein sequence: CASSTRQGQDGYTF.

The CDR3 DNA follows: TGTGCCAGCAGTGAATATGGGACTAGCGGGGTTACAGATACGCAGTATTTT. It yields the protein CASSEYGTSGVTDTQYF. The chain carries TRBV2 and TRBJ2-3; 13 nucleotides align to TRBD2. This CDR3 contains 17 residues. V shed 2 bases, J shed 3 bases, and the junction held 5 bases outside the gene matches. The germline V gene encodes CDR1 SNHLY and CDR2 FYNNEI.

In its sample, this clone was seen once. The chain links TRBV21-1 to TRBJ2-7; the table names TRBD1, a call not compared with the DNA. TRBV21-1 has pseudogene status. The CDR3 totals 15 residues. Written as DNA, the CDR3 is TGTGCCAGCAGCTCACCGGGACAGGGGATCGACGAGCAGTACTTC. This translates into CASSSPGQGIDEQYF.

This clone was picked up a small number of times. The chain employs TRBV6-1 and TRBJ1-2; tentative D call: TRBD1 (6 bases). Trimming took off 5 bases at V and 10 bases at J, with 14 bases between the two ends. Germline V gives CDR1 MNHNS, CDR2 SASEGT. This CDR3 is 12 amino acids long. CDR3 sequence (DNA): TGTGCCAGCAGTACCGGACAGAAGCCCTACACCTTC. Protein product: CASSTGQKPYTF.

Here the CDR3 DNA reads TGTGCCAGTAGTATAGACGACAGGCGAAACACCATATATTTT. The encoded protein is CASSIDDRRNTIYF. V usage is TRBV19 and J usage is TRBJ1-3; the D gene is possibly TRBD1 (6 bases). CDR3 size: 14 residues. V was pared by 0 bases and J by 5 bases, with 8 bases between. The germline V gene has CDR1 LNHDA and CDR2 SQIVND (reference sequence).

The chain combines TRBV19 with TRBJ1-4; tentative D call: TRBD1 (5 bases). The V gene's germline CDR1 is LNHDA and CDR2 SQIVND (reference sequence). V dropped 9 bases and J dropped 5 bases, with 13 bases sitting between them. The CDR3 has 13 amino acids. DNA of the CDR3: TGTGCCAGCGGCACAGGCCTAAATGAAAAACTGTTTTTT. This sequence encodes CASGTGLNEKLFF.

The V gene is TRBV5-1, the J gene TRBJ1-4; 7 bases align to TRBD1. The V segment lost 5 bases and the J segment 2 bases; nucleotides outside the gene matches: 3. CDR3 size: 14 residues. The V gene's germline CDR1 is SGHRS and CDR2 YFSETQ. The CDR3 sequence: CASRRQGTNEKLFF. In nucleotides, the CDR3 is TGCGCCAGCAGGAGACAGGGTACTAATGAAAAACTGTTTTTT.

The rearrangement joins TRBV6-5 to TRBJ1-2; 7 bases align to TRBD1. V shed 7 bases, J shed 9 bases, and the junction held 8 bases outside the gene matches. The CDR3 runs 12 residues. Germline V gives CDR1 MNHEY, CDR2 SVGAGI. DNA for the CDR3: TGTGCCAGCACTCAGACAGGGAAAAGCTACACCTTC. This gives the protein CASTQTGKSYTF.

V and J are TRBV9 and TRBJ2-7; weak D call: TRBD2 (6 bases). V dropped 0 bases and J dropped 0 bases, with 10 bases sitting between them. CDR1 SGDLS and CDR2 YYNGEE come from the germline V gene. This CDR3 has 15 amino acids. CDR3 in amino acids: CASSVGAGLSYEQYF. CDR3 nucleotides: TGTGCCAGCAGCGTAGGGGCGGGACTCTCCTACGAGCAGTACTTC.

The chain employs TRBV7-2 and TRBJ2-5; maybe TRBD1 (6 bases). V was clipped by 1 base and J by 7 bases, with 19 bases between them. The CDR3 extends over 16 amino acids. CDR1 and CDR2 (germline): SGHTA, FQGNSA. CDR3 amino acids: CASSLVSGGGLGTQYF. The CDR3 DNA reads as TGTGCCAGCAGCTTAGTTTCCGGTGGGGGCCTCGGGACCCAGTACTTC.

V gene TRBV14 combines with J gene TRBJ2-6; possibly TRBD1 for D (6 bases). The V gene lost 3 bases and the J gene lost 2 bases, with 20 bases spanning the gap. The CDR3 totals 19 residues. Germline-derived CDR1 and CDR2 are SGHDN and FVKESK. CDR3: CASSQMLRETGTGANVLTF. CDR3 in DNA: TGTGCCAGCAGCCAGATGCTCAGAGAAACAGGGACTGGGGCCAACGTCCTGACTTTC.

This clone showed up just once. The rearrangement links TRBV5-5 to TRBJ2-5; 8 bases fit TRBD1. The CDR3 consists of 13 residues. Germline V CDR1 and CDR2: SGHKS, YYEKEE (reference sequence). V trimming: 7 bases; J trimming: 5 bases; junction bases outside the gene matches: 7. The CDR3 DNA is TGTGCCAGCCGGGGACAGGTCGGGGAGACCCAGTACTTC. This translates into CASRGQVGETQYF.

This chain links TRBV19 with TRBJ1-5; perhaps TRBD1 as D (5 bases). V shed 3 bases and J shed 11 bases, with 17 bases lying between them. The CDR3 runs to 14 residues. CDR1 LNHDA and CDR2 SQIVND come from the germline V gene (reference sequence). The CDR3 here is CASSIQGRAGAQHF. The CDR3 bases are TGTGCCAGTAGTATTCAGGGCAGGGCGGGAGCCCAGCATTTT. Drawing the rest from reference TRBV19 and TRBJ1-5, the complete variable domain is DGGITQSPKYLFRKEGQNVTLSCEQNLNHDAMYWYRQDPGQGLRLIYYSQIVNDFQKGDIAEGYSVSREKKESFPLTVTSAQKNPTAFYLCASSIQGRAGAQHFGDGTRLSIL.

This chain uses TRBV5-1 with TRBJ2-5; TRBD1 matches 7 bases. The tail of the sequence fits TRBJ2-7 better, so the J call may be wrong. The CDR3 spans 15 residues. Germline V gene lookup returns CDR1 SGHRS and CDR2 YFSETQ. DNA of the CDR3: TGCGCCAGCAGCTCCGACCGGACAGGATTTAACGAGCAGTACTTC. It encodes CASSSDRTGFNEQYF.

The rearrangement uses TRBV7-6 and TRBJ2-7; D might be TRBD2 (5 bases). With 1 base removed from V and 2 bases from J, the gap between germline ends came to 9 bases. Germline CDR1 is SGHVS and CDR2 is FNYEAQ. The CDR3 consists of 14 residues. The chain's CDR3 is CASSLEEETYEQYF. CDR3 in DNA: TGTGCCAGCAGCTTAGAGGAGGAAACCTACGAGCAGTACTTC.

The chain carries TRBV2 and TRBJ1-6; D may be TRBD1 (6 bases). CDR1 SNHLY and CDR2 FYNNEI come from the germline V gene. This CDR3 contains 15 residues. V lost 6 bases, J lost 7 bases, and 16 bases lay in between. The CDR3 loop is CASSAQGIGNSPLHF. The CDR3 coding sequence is TGTGCCAGCAGCGCACAGGGAATTGGAAATTCACCCCTCCACTTT.

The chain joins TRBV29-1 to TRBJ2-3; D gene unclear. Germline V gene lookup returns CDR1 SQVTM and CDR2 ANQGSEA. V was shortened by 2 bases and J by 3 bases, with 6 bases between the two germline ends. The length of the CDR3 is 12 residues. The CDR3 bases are TGCAGCGTTGAACGTCCGACAGATACGCAGTATTTT. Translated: CSVERPTDTQYF.

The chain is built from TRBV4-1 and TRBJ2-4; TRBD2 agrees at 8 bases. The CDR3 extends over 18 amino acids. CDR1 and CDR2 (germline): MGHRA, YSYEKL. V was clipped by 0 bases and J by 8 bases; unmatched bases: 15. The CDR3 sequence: CASSQDFDGGAGRDIQYF. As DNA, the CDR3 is TGCGCCAGCAGCCAAGATTTCGACGGGGGGGCGGGCCGGGACATTCAGTACTTC.

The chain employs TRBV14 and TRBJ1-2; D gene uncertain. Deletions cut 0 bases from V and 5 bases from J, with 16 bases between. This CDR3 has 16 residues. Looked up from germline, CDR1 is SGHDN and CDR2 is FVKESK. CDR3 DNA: TGTGCCAGCAGCCAAGATGTATTGGGCAGCTATTATGGCTACACCTTC. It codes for CASSQDVLGSYYGYTF.

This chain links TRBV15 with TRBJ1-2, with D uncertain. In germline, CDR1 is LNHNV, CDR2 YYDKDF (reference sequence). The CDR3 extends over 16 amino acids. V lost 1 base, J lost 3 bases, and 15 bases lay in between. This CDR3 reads CATSRGSEGLHYGYTF. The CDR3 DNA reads TGTGCCACCAGCAGAGGCTCTGAAGGACTGCACTATGGCTACACCTTC.